The present T cell receptor beta chain was sequenced within a study of response to subunit inactivated influenza vaccine. Study results and caveats: Only a handful of new T cells, the authors suggested, are recruited with each seasonal influenza vaccination.

As regards this clonotype: Its matching antigen is unknown.

TCRdb redid the calling of the RT-PCR reads with MiXCR, one entry per CDR3 protein. Of 550,000 to 800,000 distinct CDR3 sequences in the sample, about 15% were seen once. The sequenced sample was PBMCs from blood, obtained around two weeks before vaccination. The clonotype was recovered from a man aged 50-60 years who received an inactivated influenza vaccine.

The CDR3 region has the DNA TGCAGTGCTAGCGCCTTACAGGGTCGCCGGGATGAGCAGTTCTTC. Residues: CSASALQGRRDEQFF. The J gene is TRBJ2-1, the V gene TRBV20-1; the D gene is possibly TRBD1 (6 bases). Germline V gene sequence: CDR1 DFQATT, CDR2 SNEGSKA (reference sequence). The CDR3 extends over 15 amino acids. Trimming stripped 3 bases from V and 8 bases from J, with 20 bases between.